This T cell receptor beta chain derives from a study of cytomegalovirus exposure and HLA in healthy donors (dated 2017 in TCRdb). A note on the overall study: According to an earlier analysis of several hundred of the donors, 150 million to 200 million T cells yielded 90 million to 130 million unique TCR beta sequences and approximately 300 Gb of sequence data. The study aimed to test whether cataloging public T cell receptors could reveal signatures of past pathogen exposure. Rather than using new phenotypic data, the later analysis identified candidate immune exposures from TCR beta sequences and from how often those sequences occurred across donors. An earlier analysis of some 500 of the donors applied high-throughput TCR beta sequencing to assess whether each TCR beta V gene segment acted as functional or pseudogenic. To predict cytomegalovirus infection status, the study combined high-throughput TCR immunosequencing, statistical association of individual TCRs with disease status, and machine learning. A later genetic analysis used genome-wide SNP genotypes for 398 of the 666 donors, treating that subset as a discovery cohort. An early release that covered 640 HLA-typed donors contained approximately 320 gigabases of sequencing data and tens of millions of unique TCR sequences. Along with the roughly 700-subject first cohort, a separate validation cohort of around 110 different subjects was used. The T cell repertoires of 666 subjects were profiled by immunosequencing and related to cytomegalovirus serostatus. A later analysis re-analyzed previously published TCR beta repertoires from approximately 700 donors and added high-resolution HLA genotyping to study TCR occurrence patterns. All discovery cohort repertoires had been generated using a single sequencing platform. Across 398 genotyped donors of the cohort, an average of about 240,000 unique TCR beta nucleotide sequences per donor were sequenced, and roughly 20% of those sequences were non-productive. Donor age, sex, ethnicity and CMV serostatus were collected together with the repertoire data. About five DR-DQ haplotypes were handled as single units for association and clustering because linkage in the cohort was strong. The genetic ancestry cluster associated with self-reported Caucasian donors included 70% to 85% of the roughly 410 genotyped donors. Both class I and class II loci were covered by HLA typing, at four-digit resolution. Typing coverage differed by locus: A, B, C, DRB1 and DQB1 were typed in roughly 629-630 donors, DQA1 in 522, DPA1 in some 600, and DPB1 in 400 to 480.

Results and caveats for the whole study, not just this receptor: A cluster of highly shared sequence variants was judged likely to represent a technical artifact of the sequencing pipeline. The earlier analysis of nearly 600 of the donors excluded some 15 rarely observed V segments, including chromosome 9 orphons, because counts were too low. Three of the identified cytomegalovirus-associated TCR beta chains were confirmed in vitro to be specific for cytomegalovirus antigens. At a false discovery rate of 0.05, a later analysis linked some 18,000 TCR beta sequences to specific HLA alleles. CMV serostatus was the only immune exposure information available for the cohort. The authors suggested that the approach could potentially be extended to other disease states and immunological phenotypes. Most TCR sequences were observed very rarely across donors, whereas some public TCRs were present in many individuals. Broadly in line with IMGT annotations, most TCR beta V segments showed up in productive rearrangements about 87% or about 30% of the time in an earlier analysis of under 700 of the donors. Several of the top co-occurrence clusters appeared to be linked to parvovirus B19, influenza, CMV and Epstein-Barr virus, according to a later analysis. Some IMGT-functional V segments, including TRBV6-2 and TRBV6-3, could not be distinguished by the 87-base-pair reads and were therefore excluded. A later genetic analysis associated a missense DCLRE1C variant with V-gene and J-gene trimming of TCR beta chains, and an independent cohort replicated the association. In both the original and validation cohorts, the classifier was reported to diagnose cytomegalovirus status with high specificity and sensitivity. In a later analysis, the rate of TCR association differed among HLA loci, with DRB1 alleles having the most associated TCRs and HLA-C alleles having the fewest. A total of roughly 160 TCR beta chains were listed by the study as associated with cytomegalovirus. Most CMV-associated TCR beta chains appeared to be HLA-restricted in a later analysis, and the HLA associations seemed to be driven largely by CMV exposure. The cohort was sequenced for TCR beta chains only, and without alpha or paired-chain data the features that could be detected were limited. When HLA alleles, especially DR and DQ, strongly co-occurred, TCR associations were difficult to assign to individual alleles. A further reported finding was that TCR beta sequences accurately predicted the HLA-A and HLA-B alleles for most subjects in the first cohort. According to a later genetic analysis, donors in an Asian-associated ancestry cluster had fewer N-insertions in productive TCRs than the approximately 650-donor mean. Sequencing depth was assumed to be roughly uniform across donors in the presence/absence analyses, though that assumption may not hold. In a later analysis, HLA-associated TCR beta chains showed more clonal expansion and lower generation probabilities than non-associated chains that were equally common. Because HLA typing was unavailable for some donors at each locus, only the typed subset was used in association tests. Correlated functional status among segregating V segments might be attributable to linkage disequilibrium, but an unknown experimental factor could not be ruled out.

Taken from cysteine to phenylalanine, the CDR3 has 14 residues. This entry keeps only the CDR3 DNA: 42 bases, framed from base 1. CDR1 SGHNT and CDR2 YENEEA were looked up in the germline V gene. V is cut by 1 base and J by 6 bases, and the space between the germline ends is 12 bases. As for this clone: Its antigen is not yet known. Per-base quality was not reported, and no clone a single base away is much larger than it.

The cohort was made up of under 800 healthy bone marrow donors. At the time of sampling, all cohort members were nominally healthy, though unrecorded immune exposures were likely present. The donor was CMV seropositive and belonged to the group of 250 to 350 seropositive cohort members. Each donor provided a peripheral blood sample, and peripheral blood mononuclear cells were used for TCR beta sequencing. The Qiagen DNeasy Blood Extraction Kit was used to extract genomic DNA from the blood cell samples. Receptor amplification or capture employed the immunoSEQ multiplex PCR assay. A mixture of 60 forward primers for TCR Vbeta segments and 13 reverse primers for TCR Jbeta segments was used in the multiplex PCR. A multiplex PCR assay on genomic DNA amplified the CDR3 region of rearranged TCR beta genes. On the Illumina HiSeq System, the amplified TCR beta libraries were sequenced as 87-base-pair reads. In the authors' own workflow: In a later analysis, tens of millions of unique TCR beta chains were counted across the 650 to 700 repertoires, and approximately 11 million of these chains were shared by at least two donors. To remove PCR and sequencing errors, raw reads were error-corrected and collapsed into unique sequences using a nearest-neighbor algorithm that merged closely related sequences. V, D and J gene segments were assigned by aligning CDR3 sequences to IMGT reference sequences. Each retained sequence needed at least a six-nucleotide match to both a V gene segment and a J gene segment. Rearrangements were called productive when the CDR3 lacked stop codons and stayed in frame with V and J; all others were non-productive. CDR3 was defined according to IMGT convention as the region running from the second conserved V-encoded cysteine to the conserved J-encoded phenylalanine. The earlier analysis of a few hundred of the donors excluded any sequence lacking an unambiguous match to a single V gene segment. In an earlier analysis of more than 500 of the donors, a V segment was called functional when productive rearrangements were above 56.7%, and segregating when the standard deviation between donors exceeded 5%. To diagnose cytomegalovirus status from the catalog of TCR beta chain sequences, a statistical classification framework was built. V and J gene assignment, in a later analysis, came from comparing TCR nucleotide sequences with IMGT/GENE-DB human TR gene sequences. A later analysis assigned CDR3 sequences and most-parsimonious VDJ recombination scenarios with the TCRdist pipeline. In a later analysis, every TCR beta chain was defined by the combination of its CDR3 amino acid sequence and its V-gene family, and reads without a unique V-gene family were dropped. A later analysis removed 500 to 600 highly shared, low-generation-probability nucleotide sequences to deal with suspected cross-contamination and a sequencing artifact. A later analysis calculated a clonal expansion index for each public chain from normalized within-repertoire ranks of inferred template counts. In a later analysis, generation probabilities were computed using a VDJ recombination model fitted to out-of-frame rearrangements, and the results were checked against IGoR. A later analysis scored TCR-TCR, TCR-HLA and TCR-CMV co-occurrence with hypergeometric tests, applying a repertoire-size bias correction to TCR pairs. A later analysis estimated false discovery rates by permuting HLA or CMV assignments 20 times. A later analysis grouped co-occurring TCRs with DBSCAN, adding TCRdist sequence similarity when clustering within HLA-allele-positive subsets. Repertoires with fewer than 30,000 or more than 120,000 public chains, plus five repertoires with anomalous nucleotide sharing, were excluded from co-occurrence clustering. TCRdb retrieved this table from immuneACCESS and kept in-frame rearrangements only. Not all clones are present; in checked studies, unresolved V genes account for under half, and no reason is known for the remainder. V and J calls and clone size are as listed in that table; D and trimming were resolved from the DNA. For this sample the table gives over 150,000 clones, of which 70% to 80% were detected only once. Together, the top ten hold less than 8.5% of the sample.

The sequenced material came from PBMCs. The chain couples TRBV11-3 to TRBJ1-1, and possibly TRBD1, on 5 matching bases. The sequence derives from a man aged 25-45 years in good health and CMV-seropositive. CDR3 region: CASSLGEGMPEAFF. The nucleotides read TGTGCCAGCAGCTTAGGGGAGGGGATGCCTGAAGCTTTCTTT.